This TCR beta chain comes out of a study of persistence of HIV-infected CD4 T cells. Points from the study as a whole: Antigen-responding cells were enriched for degenerate expanded CDR3beta sequences.

Per germline, CDR1 SQVTM and CDR2 ANQGSEA. The CDR3 is made up of 15 amino acids. The V end lost 8 bases, the J end lost 1 base, and 20 bases lay between the germline ends. Points on this clone: Its specificity is not known.

Sequencing used immunoSEQ version 4 in survey mode. Assay: immunoSEQ multiplex PCR; the TCRdb copy retains only in-frame clones and omits some. Here the sample spans about 36,000 clones, approximately 78% being singletons. Overlapping HIV-1 Gag 15-mer peptides at 0.95 to 1 ug per peptide per mL were used. Sorted nonresponding memory CD4+ T cells were CD40L-negative, CD69-negative, CD45RO-high. The sample here was cultured CD4+ T cells from PBMCs, taken from a patient who received antiretroviral therapy. The chain carries TRBV29-1 and TRBJ1-1; possibly TRBD1 for D (6 bases). The clonotype was recovered from an adult with HIV. The donor label of this sample is uncertain. CDR3 DNA: TGCAGCACTCAAGTGGGGGCTGGAGCGAACACTGAAGCTTTCTTT. Translated: CSTQVGAGANTEAFF.